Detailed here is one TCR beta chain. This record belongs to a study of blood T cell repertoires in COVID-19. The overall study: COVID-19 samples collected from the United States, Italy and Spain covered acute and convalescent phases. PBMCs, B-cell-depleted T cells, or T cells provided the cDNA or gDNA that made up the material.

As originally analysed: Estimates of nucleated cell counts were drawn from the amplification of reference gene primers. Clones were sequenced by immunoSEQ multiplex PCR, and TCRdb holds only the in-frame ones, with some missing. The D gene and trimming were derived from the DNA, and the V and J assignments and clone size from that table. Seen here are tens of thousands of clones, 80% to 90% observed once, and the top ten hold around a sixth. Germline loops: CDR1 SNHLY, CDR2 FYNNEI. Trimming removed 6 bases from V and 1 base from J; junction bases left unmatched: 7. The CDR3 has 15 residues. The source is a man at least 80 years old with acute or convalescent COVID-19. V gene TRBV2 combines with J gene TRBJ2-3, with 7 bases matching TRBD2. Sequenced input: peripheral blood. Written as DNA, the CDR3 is TGTGCCAGCAGCCGAACCCGGGGGGGCACAGATACGCAGTATTTT. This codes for CASSRTRGGTDTQYF.